This T cell receptor (beta chain) was identified in a study of T cells after yellow fever vaccination. Study-level points and caveats: Clonotype sharing between CD4 and CD8 compartments was small. Among primary-vaccination clones, most reappeared after the booster, at approximately 96% for CD4 and about 90% for CD8. Peaking faster, on day 5 versus 15, the secondary response was nonetheless weaker.

Germline CDR1 reads DFQATT; CDR2 reads SNEGSKA (reference sequence). Trimming removed 5 bases from V and 5 bases from J, with 12 bases in between. The CDR3 length is 12 residues. This clonotype came up many times. The antigen is unknown. TCRdb reprocessed the 5' RACE reads via MiXCR and lists one record per CDR3 protein. The data hold about 360,000 distinct CDR3 sequences, with more than 5.5% observed a single time. The chain carries TRBV20-1 and TRBJ2-5, with D unresolved. Sequenced here: PBMCs, sampled 5 days after the yellow fever booster vaccination. The sequence was collected from a man aged 30 to 45 who received the YFV17D yellow fever vaccine. The CDR3 DNA follows: TGCAGTGCTTCCGATATAGGGGAGACCCAGTACTTC. It codes for CSASDIGETQYF.